This TCR beta chain derives from a study of T cells in Graves' hyperthyroidism and ophthalmopathy (dated by TCRdb to about 2019). Background for the entire study: To identify TCR V-J signatures that set the groups apart, the researchers used a discovery cohort of about a hundred patients, made up of 43 with Graves' ophthalmopathy and 57 with stable Graves' hyperthyroidism. Prospective prediction of ophthalmopathy was tested in an independent validation cohort of some 20 hyperthyroidism patients and 15 to 17 patients who later progressed to ophthalmopathy. The 75 to 100 discovery patients were divided at random into training and test sets in a 7:3 ratio. Thyroid tissue and blood T-cell repertoires from six Graves' hyperthyroidism patients were also compared in the study. Once sampling was done, hyperthyroidism patients were given methimazole at a starting dose of 30 mg daily, whereas ophthalmopathy patients were given high-dose intravenous methylprednisolone. The paper reports TCR Vbeta CDR3 sequencing of 140 or so peripheral blood samples: 40 to 45 ophthalmopathy, fewer than 80 hyperthyroidism and about 17 progressor patients. Results the study describes overall, beyond this receptor: A 13 V-J signature model separated ophthalmopathy from stable hyperthyroidism, with roughly 88% sensitivity and roughly 81% specificity in cross-validation and 80%/75% in testing. In validation, the model predicted progression to ophthalmopathy a median of 6.5 months before onset, with roughly 70% sensitivity and more than 72% specificity. Blood samples also contained most of the expanded thyroid clonotypes (frequency above 0.001), which suggests that blood repertoires may reflect thyroid immune responses. No statistical method was used to fix the sample size in advance, and group allocation was not hidden from the investigators.

Patients with uncontrolled infections, other autoimmune diseases, pregnancy or lactation were excluded. Clinical symptoms, serum thyroxine and TRAb, thyroid ultrasound, and orbital computed tomography formed the basis for the diagnoses. Total RNA was extracted using Trizol reagent, and RNA quality was assessed on an Agilent 2100 Bioanalyzer. TCR beta CDR3 regions were amplified from RNA transcripts. A first-round RT-PCR of the TCR CDR3 used the HTBI primer set with the Qiagen OneStep RT-PCR kit. Libraries were constructed in a second round of multiplex PCR, after which size selection and purification were carried out. Sequencing of the libraries was done on an Illumina HiSeq2000 using paired-end 100 bp reads. In the authors' own workflow: SOAPnuke was used to process the raw data, throwing out any read that contained adapters or uncalled bases, had a mean Phred below 15, or lacked an exact constant-primer or identifier match. COPE v1.2.5 was used to merge high-quality paired reads, and clonotypes were defined as unique nucleotide sequences. MiTCR v1.1 was used to align the clonotypes against IMGT TRBV, TRBD and TRBJ reference segments. The analysis was restricted to V-J combinations with a frequency above 0.0001, which together covered just over 99% of the repertoires. A TCS score was defined as the ratio between F50 (clonal expansion) and ExV (chaos), using BLOSUM62-based TCRdist between CDR3 peptides within each V-J. Welch's t-statistics and random forest reduced 450 to 600 V-J features to 13, which were used in a naive Bayes classifier (R e1071). The similarity between thyroid and blood repertoires was quantified using the Morisita-Horn index. TCRdb trimmed the raw reads at Q25, called clones with MiXCR and kept productive beta chains. Identical CDR3 protein sequences are pooled into one entry, listed with their most common genes and DNA. Here the V and J calls rest on TCRdb's processing, not on the authors' analysis. In this sample the table shows over 500,000 distinct CDR3 sequences, 40% to 50% of which occur a single time. About 40% of the sample comes from the top ten.

A note on this clonotype: Its antigen has not been determined. No quality values exist for individual bases; no much larger clone is one base distant.

This TCR was sampled from an adult woman with Graves' disease, either hyperthyroidism or ophthalmopathy (not recorded which). Sequenced: peripheral blood or thyroid tissue (not recorded which).

The CDR3 region has the sequence CSALDRGISETQYF. The nucleotide sequence is TGCAGTGCTTTAGACAGGGGCATCTCGGAGACCCAGTACTTC. The chain was built from TRBV20-1 and TRBJ2-5; 8 central nucleotides agree with TRBD1. For this chain, trimming is 5 bases at the V end and 5 bases at the J end, and the number of junction bases without a gene match is 10. The CDR3 contains 14 residues, cysteine and phenylalanine counted. CDR3 DNA is the only sequence kept; it has 42 bases, read in frame from the first base. Per the germline V gene (reference sequence), DFQATT is the CDR1 and SNEGSKA is the CDR2.